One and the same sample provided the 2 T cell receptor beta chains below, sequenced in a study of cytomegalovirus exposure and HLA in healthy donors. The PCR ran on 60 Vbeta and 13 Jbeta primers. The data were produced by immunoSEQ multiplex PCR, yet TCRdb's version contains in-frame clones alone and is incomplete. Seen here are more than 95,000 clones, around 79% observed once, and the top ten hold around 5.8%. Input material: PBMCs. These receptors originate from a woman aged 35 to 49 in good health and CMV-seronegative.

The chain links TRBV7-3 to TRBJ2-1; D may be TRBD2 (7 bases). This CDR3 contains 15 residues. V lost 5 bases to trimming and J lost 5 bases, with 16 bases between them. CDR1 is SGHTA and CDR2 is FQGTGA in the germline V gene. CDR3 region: CASSRGLAEDNEQFF. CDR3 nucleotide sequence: TGTGCCAGCAGCCGGGGGCTAGCGGAAGACAATGAGCAGTTCTTC.

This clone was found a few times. CDR3 in amino acids: CASSSLVDTQYF. CDR3 bases: TGTGCCAGCAGCTCCCTAGTCGACACGCAGTATTTT. The J gene is TRBJ2-3, the V gene TRBV7-2; D remains unclear. CDR3 length: 12 residues. Germline V gene lookup returns CDR1 SGHTA and CDR2 FQGNSA. With 4 bases removed from V and 9 bases from J, the gap between germline ends came to 11 bases.